This TCR beta chain was obtained from a study of OX40 agonist ivuxolimab in advanced cancers. Generated by immunoSEQ multiplex PCR, the TCRdb table keeps only in-frame clones and is missing some. The sample carries 40,000 to 55,000 clones, more than 70% recorded once. Germline trimming cut 4 bases from V and 0 bases from J; bases unmatched to any gene: 2. The CDR3 totals 14 residues. Germline CDR1 is MDHEN and CDR2 is SYDVKM. This clone was counted once. The TCR sequence derives from an adult with an advanced solid tumor such as melanoma, head and neck, liver or kidney cancer. The chain recombines TRBV28 with TRBJ1-1; 7 bases are a match to TRBD1. The source was CD4+ or CD8+ T cells sorted from blood, collected in a trial of the OX40 agonist ivuxolimab. The CDR3 nucleotides read TGTGCCAGCAGTTCCCAGGGGGTGAACACTGAAGCTTTCTTT. Its protein product is CASSSQGVNTEAFF. The full variable domain, completed using reference TRBV28 and TRBJ1-1, is DVKVTQSSRYLVKRTGEKVFLECVQDMDHENMFWYRQDPGLGLRLIYFSYDVKMKEKGDIPEGYSVSREKKERFSLILESASTNQTSMYLCASSSQGVNTEAFFGQGTRLTVV.